Presented here are 30 T cell receptor beta chains from one specimen sequenced in a study of cytomegalovirus exposure and HLA in healthy donors. Researchers ran the PCR with 60 Vbeta and 13 Jbeta primers. The method was immunoSEQ multiplex PCR; TCRdb's version includes in-frame clones alone and lacks a portion of them. The sample lists 270,000 or so clones; roughly 85% were seen once. Sequences were obtained from PBMCs. All receptors come from a middle-aged man in good health and CMV-seropositive.

The chain recombines TRBV6-1 with TRBJ2-3, with TRBD2 matching over 7 bases. V shed 10 bases, J shed 4 bases, and the junction held 14 bases outside the gene matches. The CDR3 sequence is 15 residues long. Germline V gene sequence: CDR1 MNHNS, CDR2 SASEGT. The CDR3 region has the DNA TGTGCCACCATGGCGAACAGCGGGACGTCAGATACGCAGTATTTT. Translation: CATMANSGTSDTQYF.

V usage is TRBV28 and J usage is TRBJ2-1; 12 bases line up with TRBD2. Losses at the gene ends were 6 bases for V and 8 bases for J; bases not matched to a gene: 11. The CDR3 length is 16 residues. In germline, CDR1 is MDHEN, CDR2 SYDVKM. CDR3 coding DNA: TGTGCCAGCAGAAGCCGAACTAGCGGGAGGATCTATGAGCAGTTCTTC. This translates into CASRSRTSGRIYEQFF.

The chain links TRBV13 to TRBJ2-3; a possible D gene is TRBD1 (5 bases). The CDR3 is made up of 12 amino acids. V was cut by 3 bases and J by 4 bases, with 5 bases left in between. Germline V gene sequence: CDR1 PRHDT, CDR2 FYEKMQ (reference sequence). CDR3: CASSLGPDTQYF. The CDR3, as DNA: TGTGCCAGCAGCTTGGGGCCAGATACGCAGTATTTT.

This clone was seen just once. This sequence joins TRBV29-1 and TRBJ2-3; 8 bases agree with TRBD1. The CDR3 extends over 15 amino acids. J gave up 3 bases and V 6 bases, and 11 bases lay outside the gene matches. From germline, CDR1 is SQVTM and CDR2 ANQGSEA. The CDR3 loop reads CSVDDIRGRTDTQYF. CDR3 coding DNA: TGCAGCGTCGACGACATCAGGGGGCGGACAGATACGCAGTATTTT.

The sample holds a few counts of this clone. The chain joins TRBV28 to TRBJ2-3, with a weak D call TRBD2 (6 bases). The V end lost 8 bases, the J end lost 0 bases, and 12 bases lay between the germline ends. This CDR3 contains 14 residues. CDR1 and CDR2 (germline): MDHEN, SYDVKM. The DNA for the CDR3 is TGTGCCAGCCACCCTGCGGGGAGCACAGATACGCAGTATTTT. Translation: CASHPAGSTDTQYF.

The chain uses TRBV7-2 and TRBJ2-3; D unclear. V lost 5 bases and J 1 base, leaving 10 bases between the germline ends. Germline CDR1 SGHTA, CDR2 FQGNSA. This CDR3 has 14 residues. CDR3 bases: TGTGCCAGCAGCCCCACACAACGCACAGATACGCAGTATTTT. Protein sequence: CASSPTQRTDTQYF.

This clone was seen just once. The chain recombines TRBV28 with TRBJ2-3; no clear D. CDR1 MDHEN and CDR2 SYDVKM come from the germline V gene. This CDR3 comprises 14 residues. Deletions cut 4 bases from V and 0 bases from J, with 8 bases between. CDR3 nucleotides: TGTGCCAGCAGTTGGGCAGTTAGCACAGATACGCAGTATTTT. This gives the protein CASSWAVSTDTQYF.

The chain couples TRBV6-5 to TRBJ2-2; D is unclear. This CDR3 contains 16 residues. Germline lookup yields CDR1 MNHEY and CDR2 SVGAGI. V lost 2 bases and J 0 bases, leaving 10 bases between the germline ends. CDR3 amino acids: CASSYGGPTNTGELFF. The CDR3 bases are TGTGCCAGCAGTTACGGTGGGCCCACGAACACCGGGGAGCTGTTTTTT.

CDR3 amino acids: CASSQDILAYEQYF. The CDR3 DNA reads as TGCGCCAGCAGCCAAGATATACTAGCTTACGAGCAGTACTTC. J is TRBJ2-7 and V is TRBV4-3, with D maybe TRBD2 (6 bases). The CDR3 is 14 residues long. The germline V gene has CDR1 LGHNA and CDR2 YSLEER. V lost 0 bases to trimming and J lost 4 bases, with 10 bases between them.

This sequence joins TRBV6-6 and TRBJ1-1, with D possibly matching TRBD1 (6 bases). Trimming shortened V by 0 bases and J by 7 bases, and 12 bases separated the two germline ends. The CDR3 is 14 amino acids. From germline, CDR1 is MNHNY and CDR2 SVGAGI (reference sequence). Written as DNA, the CDR3 is TGTGCCAGCAGTTACTCAGGGGGAATAGTTGAAGCTTTCTTT. It encodes CASSYSGGIVEAFF.

This CDR3 reads CASSIRLQGAAAGELFF. The CDR3 bases are TGTGCCAGTAGTATAAGGCTTCAGGGGGCGGCTGCCGGGGAGCTGTTTTTT. The chain uses TRBV19 and TRBJ2-2, with 8 nucleotides matching TRBD1. V shed 2 bases and J 6 bases; nucleotides not matched to a gene: 11. CDR3 length equals 17 residues. Germline values: CDR1 LNHDA, CDR2 SQIVND (reference sequence). Variable domain in full (rest from reference TRBV19 and TRBJ2-2): DGGITQSPKYLFRKEGQNVTLSCEQNLNHDAMYWYRQDPGQGLRLIYYSQIVNDFQKGDIAEGYSVSREKKESFPLTVTSAQKNPTAFYLCASSIRLQGAAAGELFFGEGSRLTVL.

The V gene is TRBV28, the J gene TRBJ2-1, with 8 bases aligning to TRBD1. This CDR3 contains 15 residues. The germline CDR1 and CDR2 sequences are MDHEN and SYDVKM. Trimming removed 5 bases from V and 3 bases from J; junction bases left unmatched: 6. CDR3 sequence: CASSTGTGIYNEQFF. In DNA, the CDR3 is TGTGCCAGCAGTACCGGGACAGGTATCTACAATGAGCAGTTCTTC.

The rearrangement uses TRBV16 and TRBJ1-5, with TRBD1 as a possible D gene (6 bases). The V end lost 2 bases, the J end lost 7 bases, and 15 bases lay between the germline ends. This CDR3 region has 15 residues. CDR1 KGHSY and CDR2 FQNENV come from the germline V gene. As DNA, the CDR3 is TGTGCCAGCAGCCAAGCCCGGGGGGCTGGCCAGCCCCAGCATTTT. Amino acid sequence: CASSQARGAGQPQHF.

This clone was found once. The rearrangement joins TRBV5-4 to TRBJ2-7, with TRBD2 as a possible D gene (5 bases). The V gene's germline CDR1 is SGHNT and CDR2 YYREEE (reference sequence). The CDR3 is 16 amino acids. The V end was cut by 1 base, the J end by 5 bases, with 19 bases between. CDR3 region: CASSLTRRSEGDEQYF. CDR3 nucleotides: TGTGCCAGCAGCTTGACGAGGCGGAGCGAGGGAGACGAGCAGTACTTC.

This chain links TRBV4-1 with TRBJ2-7; D possibly corresponds to TRBD1 (6 bases). Trimming took off 1 base at V and 4 bases at J, with 11 bases between the two ends. The germline V gene has CDR1 MGHRA and CDR2 YSYEKL. This CDR3 region has 14 residues. The CDR3: CASSQVQGKYEQYF. CDR3 coding DNA: TGCGCCAGCAGCCAAGTTCAGGGGAAGTACGAGCAGTACTTC.

The J gene is TRBJ1-5, the V gene TRBV7-8; D unresolved. Looked up from germline, CDR1 is SGHVS and CDR2 is FQNEAQ. The germline V and J ends were trimmed by 2 bases and 2 bases, with 10 bases remaining between them. The CDR3 has 15 residues. The CDR3, as DNA: TGTGCCAGCAGCTTATGGCGGCTGGGCAATCAGCCCCAGCATTTT. Protein: CASSLWRLGNQPQHF.

The chain is built from TRBV5-1 and TRBJ2-7, with D possibly matching TRBD2 (5 bases). The germline V gene has CDR1 SGHRS and CDR2 YFSETQ. Trimming removed 2 bases at V and 0 bases at J, with 9 bases between. The CDR3 is 14 residues long. The CDR3 coding sequence is TGCGCCAGCAGCTTTCTCGGACTCTCCTACGAGCAGTACTTC. Its translation is CASSFLGLSYEQYF.

J is TRBJ1-1 and V is TRBV28; D is possibly TRBD1 (6 bases). The CDR3 contains 17 residues. Between the trimmed V and J ends, which lost 3 bases and 0 bases, there was a span of 17 bases. Germline V gene data show CDR1 as MDHEN and CDR2 as SYDVKM. CDR3 DNA: TGTGCCAGCAGTTTCGCAGGGGAAGGGGGTATGAACACTGAAGCTTTCTTT. Amino acids: CASSFAGEGGMNTEAFF. The whole variable domain, remainder taken from reference TRBV28 and TRBJ1-1, is DVKVTQSSRYLVKRTGEKVFLECVQDMDHENMFWYRQDPGLGLRLIYFSYDVKMKEKGDIPEGYSVSREKKERFSLILESASTNQTSMYLCASSFAGEGGMNTEAFFGQGTRLTVV.

The chain joins TRBV5-5 to TRBJ1-5, with 7 bases fitting TRBD1. This CDR3 has 15 residues. CDR1 SGHKS and CDR2 YYEKEE come from the germline V gene (reference sequence). Trimming removed 3 bases from V and 1 base from J; junction bases left unmatched: 4. The CDR3: CASSSGTASNQPQHF. The CDR3 DNA reads as TGTGCCAGCAGCTCTGGGACAGCGAGCAATCAGCCCCAGCATTTT.

The genes are TRBV2 and TRBJ1-1; TRBD1 matches at 7 bases. From germline, CDR1 is SNHLY and CDR2 FYNNEI. J lost 4 bases, V lost 5 bases, and 7 bases had no gene match. The CDR3 consists of 14 residues. The CDR3 nucleotides read TGTGCCAGCAGTCTCCGGGACAGCAGCACTGAAGCTTTCTTT. Amino acids: CASSLRDSSTEAFF.

V gene TRBV7-9 combines with J gene TRBJ2-5, with TRBD1 matching over 12 bases. The V and J ends lost 1 base and 2 bases, in that order; junction bases with no gene match: 2. Germline CDR1 is SEHNR and CDR2 is FQNEAQ (reference sequence). This CDR3 contains 16 residues. The DNA for the CDR3 is TGTGCCAGCAGCTTAGGGGACAGGGGGCAACAAGAGACCCAGTACTTC. This gives the protein CASSLGDRGQQETQYF. The complete variable domain, with remaining parts taken from reference TRBV7-9 and TRBJ2-5, reads DTGVSQNPRHKITKRGQNVTFRCDPISEHNRLYWYRQTLGQGPEFLTYFQNEAQLEKSRLLSDRFSAERPKGSFSTLEIQRTEQGDSAMYLCASSLGDRGQQETQYFGPGTRLLVL.

This clone was counted between two and nine times. This chain links TRBV6-5 with TRBJ2-7; the match to TRBD1 covers 12 bases. This CDR3 is 15 amino acids long. Germline loops: CDR1 MNHEY, CDR2 SVGAGI. With 2 bases clipped from V and 4 bases from J, the junction kept 3 bases outside the gene matches. DNA of the CDR3: TGTGCCAGCAGTTACAGGGACAGGGGGCTATACGAGCAGTACTTC. Translation gives CASSYRDRGLYEQYF.

CDR3 sequence (DNA): TGTGCCAGTCTCGGACAGTATAGCAATCAGCCCCAGCATTTT. It translates to CASLGQYSNQPQHF. The chain couples TRBV2 to TRBJ1-5; perhaps TRBD1 as D (6 bases). With 9 bases removed from V and 0 bases from J, the gap between germline ends came to 12 bases. Germline loops: CDR1 SNHLY, CDR2 FYNNEI. The CDR3 sequence is 14 residues long.

This clone was detected once. This sequence joins TRBV2 and TRBJ1-4; 7 nucleotides line up with TRBD1. Germline CDR1 is SNHLY and CDR2 is FYNNEI. V lost 10 bases, J lost 3 bases, and 8 bases stayed unmatched. The CDR3 sequence is 14 residues long. This CDR3 reads CAIKEGAANEKLFF. In nucleotides, the CDR3 is TGTGCCATCAAAGAGGGGGCCGCTAATGAAAAACTGTTTTTT.

This chain links TRBV5-1 with TRBJ1-4, with D maybe TRBD1 (6 bases). This CDR3 has 16 residues. Deletions cut 6 bases from V and 4 bases from J, with 19 bases between. Germline CDR1 is SGHRS and CDR2 is YFSETQ. This CDR3 reads CASNATGPAGNEKLFF. In DNA, the CDR3 is TGCGCCAGCAACGCCACAGGGCCCGCAGGTAATGAAAAACTGTTTTTT.

CDR3 sequence (DNA): TGTGCCAGCGGACAGGGACAGGGGGGGAAGACCCAGTACTTC. Translating it yields CASGQGQGGKTQYF. The chain links TRBV6-1 to TRBJ2-5, with 11 bases identical to TRBD1. The CDR3 consists of 14 residues. Germline V gene lookup returns CDR1 MNHNS and CDR2 SASEGT. With 8 bases clipped from V and 6 bases from J, the junction kept 8 bases outside the gene matches.

A word on this clone: The same CDR3 arises from other DNA sequences in this sample as well. This chain joins TRBV9 and TRBJ2-7; a possible D gene is TRBD2 (5 bases). V was pared by 0 bases and J by 3 bases, with 10 bases between. The CDR3 sequence is 14 residues long. The germline CDR1 and CDR2 sequences are SGDLS and YYNGEE. The CDR3 here is CASSVASGDYEQYF. The CDR3 coding sequence is TGTGCCAGCAGCGTAGCCAGCGGAGACTACGAGCAGTACTTC.

V usage is TRBV27 and J usage is TRBJ2-3; TRBD2 is a possible D gene (5 bases). Per the germline V gene, CDR1 is MNHEY and CDR2 is SMNVEV (reference sequence). Trimming pared 6 bases from V and 1 base from J, leaving 11 bases between. The CDR3 is 14 amino acids. The CDR3 region has the DNA TGTGCCAGCAGGCGAGGGCCAGGCACAGATACGCAGTATTTT. Translation gives CASRRGPGTDTQYF.

This sequence joins TRBV5-1 and TRBJ2-7; 8 bases fit TRBD2. This CDR3 is built from 16 residues. The trim removed 4 bases at V and 0 bases at J, leaving 9 bases unmatched. Germline CDR1 SGHRS, CDR2 YFSETQ. CDR3 sequence: CASSTGFSGASYEQYF. In nucleotides, the CDR3 is TGCGCCAGCAGCACTGGGTTTAGCGGGGCCTCCTACGAGCAGTACTTC.

This clone appeared a few times. V gene TRBV5-4 combines with J gene TRBJ2-7, with TRBD1 as a possible D gene (5 bases). Deletions cut 1 base from V and 3 bases from J, with 14 bases between. Germline V CDR1 and CDR2: SGHNT, YYREEE (reference sequence). The CDR3 is made up of 15 amino acids. The CDR3 DNA sequence: TGTGCCAGCAGCTTGTTCGGCAGGGCCTTCTACGAGCAGTACTTC. Amino acids: CASSLFGRAFYEQYF.